This is a list of T cell receptor beta chains from one sample in a study of blood T cell repertoires in COVID-19. Using immunoSEQ multiplex PCR, the repertoire was profiled, and TCRdb retains in-frame clones only, with some absent. In the table there are 200,000 to 300,000 clones, approximately 83% of which are singletons. The sample was peripheral blood. These receptors all come from a woman in her twenties or thirties who had recovered from COVID-19. The CDR3 runs from the conserved cysteine through the conserved F or W. Fields, in order: CDR3 length, J gene, V gene, D gene, clone size, CDR3 protein, CDR3 DNA. D genes are given only for firm matches. Expanded clones get a size class; other rows say once, few or many, or leave the size out.

CDR3 length: 15; J gene: TRBJ2-5; V gene: TRBV3-1/TRBV3-2; D gene: TRBD2; clone size: -; CDR3 protein: CASTDSGGRYETQYF; CDR3 DNA: TGTGCCAGCACTGACAGCGGGGGGCGATATGAGACCCAGTACTTC
CDR3 length: 17; J gene: TRBJ2-1; V gene: TRBV18; D gene: -; clone size: -; CDR3 protein: CASSPVVAADYINEQFF; CDR3 DNA: TGTGCCAGCTCACCGGTGGTAGCGGCGGATTATATCAATGAGCAGTTCTTC
CDR3 length: 12; J gene: TRBJ1-3; V gene: TRBV9; D gene: -; clone size: -; CDR3 protein: CASSPSGNTIYF; CDR3 DNA: TGTGCCAGCAGCCCTTCTGGAAACACCATATATTTT
CDR3 length: 17; J gene: TRBJ2-7; V gene: TRBV5-5; D gene: TRBD1; clone size: -; CDR3 protein: CASSWGQGGLLGYEQYF; CDR3 DNA: TGTGCCAGCAGCTGGGGACAGGGGGGTCTTCTGGGCTACGAGCAGTACTTC
CDR3 length: 16; J gene: TRBJ2-2; V gene: TRBV24-1; D gene: TRBD1; clone size: -; CDR3 protein: CATSDPGQGNTGELFF; CDR3 DNA: TGTGCCACCAGTGATCCGGGACAGGGGAACACCGGGGAGCTGTTTTTT
CDR3 length: 17; J gene: TRBJ2-2; V gene: TRBV19; D gene: TRBD1; clone size: -; CDR3 protein: CASSIGPVRRGQGELFF; CDR3 DNA: TGTGCCAGTAGTATAGGGCCGGTTCGCAGGGGGCAAGGGGAGCTGTTTTTT
CDR3 length: 16; J gene: TRBJ1-5; V gene: TRBV7-6; D gene: -; clone size: -; CDR3 protein: CASSLDSYSLNQPQHF; CDR3 DNA: TGTGCCAGCAGCTTAGACAGTTACAGCCTCAATCAGCCCCAGCATTTT
CDR3 length: 15; J gene: TRBJ1-4; V gene: TRBV11-3; D gene: -; clone size: -; CDR3 protein: CASSPEEGLNEKLFF; CDR3 DNA: TGTGCCAGCAGCCCCGAGGAGGGCCTTAATGAAAAACTGTTTTTT
CDR3 length: 14; J gene: TRBJ2-1; V gene: TRBV4-2; D gene: TRBD2; clone size: -; CDR3 protein: CASAGTRNGNEQFF; CDR3 DNA: TGTGCCAGCGCCGGGACTAGGAATGGGAATGAGCAGTTCTTC
CDR3 length: 17; J gene: TRBJ2-7; V gene: TRBV7-2; D gene: TRBD2; clone size: -; CDR3 protein: CASSLQALAGPAYEQYF; CDR3 DNA: TGTGCCAGCAGCTTACAGGCCCTAGCGGGGCCCGCCTACGAGCAGTACTTC
CDR3 length: 17; J gene: TRBJ2-2; V gene: TRBV7-2; D gene: TRBD1; clone size: once; CDR3 protein: CASSLRPGQGATGELFF; CDR3 DNA: TGTGCCAGCAGCTTAAGACCGGGACAGGGGGCAACCGGGGAGCTGTTTTTT
CDR3 length: 13; J gene: TRBJ1-2; V gene: TRBV12-3/TRBV12-4; D gene: -; clone size: -; CDR3 protein: CASKTSGNYGYTF; CDR3 DNA: TGTGCCTCCAAAACTTCCGGGAACTATGGCTACACCTTC
CDR3 length: 13; J gene: TRBJ2-7; V gene: TRBV10-3; D gene: -; clone size: -; CDR3 protein: CAISPLSGDEQYF; CDR3 DNA: TGTGCCATCAGCCCCTTGTCCGGTGACGAGCAGTACTTC
CDR3 length: 18; J gene: TRBJ2-7; V gene: TRBV2; D gene: TRBD2; clone size: -; CDR3 protein: CASSDKKIAGALIYEQYF; CDR3 DNA: TGTGCCAGCAGTGATAAAAAGATAGCGGGGGCCCTGATCTACGAGCAGTACTTC
CDR3 length: 13; J gene: TRBJ1-1; V gene: TRBV18; D gene: -; clone size: -; CDR3 protein: CASSPNGNTEAFF; CDR3 DNA: TGTGCCAGCTCACCAAACGGGAACACTGAAGCTTTCTTT
CDR3 length: 14; J gene: TRBJ1-1; V gene: TRBV5-1; D gene: -; clone size: once; CDR3 protein: CASSFSSRGTEAFF; CDR3 DNA: TGCGCCAGCAGCTTCTCGAGTCGGGGCACTGAAGCTTTCTTT